Detailed here is one T cell receptor (beta chain). These data come from a study of blood T cell repertoires in COVID-19. For the study at large: The study drew acute and convalescent COVID-19 samples from the United States, Italy and Spain.

Per germline, CDR1 LNHDA and CDR2 SQIVND (reference sequence). V was pared by 0 bases and J by 5 bases, with 9 bases of the junction left unmatched. The CDR3 extends over 17 amino acids. Authors' processing steps: Researchers report that nucleated cell counts were estimated from reference gene primer amplification. Measured with immunoSEQ multiplex PCR; TCRdb has only the in-frame clones, and not every one. V, J and clone size are taken as reported in that table, and D and trimming were inferred from the DNA itself. The sample holds a few hundred thousand clones, roughly 80% seen once. This TCR derives from a woman aged 18-29 years with acute or convalescent COVID-19. The chain has TRBV19 and TRBJ2-3, with 9 bases matching TRBD1. Sequencing was done on a sample of peripheral blood. The CDR3 nucleotides read TGTGCCAGTAGTATAGATCGGGGGACAGGGACTGGAGATACGCAGTATTTT. It codes for CASSIDRGTGTGDTQYF.